This T cell receptor beta chain is from a study of T cell repertoires in cytomegalovirus infection. V lost 5 bases to trimming and J lost 7 bases; unmatched junction nucleotides: 11. Looked up from germline, CDR1 is LNHDA and CDR2 is SQIVND (reference sequence). This CDR3 comprises 16 residues. MiXCR, applied by TCRdb to the reads, yields one record per CDR3 protein. The data hold around 310,000 distinct CDR3 sequences, with about 17% observed a single time. A few counts support this clonotype. Material: PBMCs. The chain uses TRBV19 and TRBJ2-2; TRBD1 aligns across 9 bases. The clonotype originates from a human donor in good health (CMV status not recorded). Some clones in this sample may be carry-over from other donors' samples. The CDR3 region is CASSPLQGARGGELFF. Written as DNA, the CDR3 is TGTGCCAGTAGTCCACTACAGGGGGCGCGCGGCGGGGAGCTGTTTTTT.